This TCR beta chain came from a study of control samples from healthy donors and cancer patients. Trimming removed 2 bases from V and 5 bases from J, with 10 bases in between. The CDR3 consists of 13 residues. Germline V gives CDR1 MNHEY, CDR2 SVGAGI. Clones were read by immunoSEQ multiplex PCR, and TCRdb kept only the in-frame ones, dropping some. The repertoire includes under 150,000 clones, roughly 90% of them detected once, and 10% to 12% sits in the top ten. The origin of this receptor is a man aged 25-45 years in good health. Sample: blood. The chain joins TRBV6-5 to TRBJ2-7, with D tentatively TRBD1 (5 bases). DNA for the CDR3: TGTGCCAGCAGTTACGGGGAAGGGGACGAGCAGTACTTC. It yields the protein CASSYGEGDEQYF.